Listed here are 21 T cell receptor beta chains from one sample, sequenced in a study of patients and donors after allogeneic stem cell transplantation. TCRdb reprocessed the RT-PCR reads with MiXCR, giving one entry per CDR3 protein. The sample has 70,000 to 85,000 distinct CDR3 sequences; roughly 29% are singletons. Sequencing was performed on blood, either unsorted or a sorted T cell fraction (not recorded which). The receptors stem from a human donor who was either an allogeneic HSCT recipient or a stem cell or donor lymphocyte infusion donor (not recorded which). It is not recorded whose cells these are; they may come from a transplant donor.

This sequence joins TRBV15 and TRBJ2-7; D remains unclear. The CDR3 runs 12 residues. Per germline, CDR1 LNHNV and CDR2 YYDKDF (reference sequence). V lost 6 bases and J lost 3, with 9 bases in between. This chain's CDR3 is CATRGIGYEQYF. The DNA for the CDR3 is TGTGCCACCAGAGGGATAGGCTACGAGCAGTACTTC.

V and J are TRBV4-2 and TRBJ2-3; D is undetermined. The germline gives CDR1 LGHNA, CDR2 YNFKEQ. Trimming took off 1 base at V and 4 bases at J, with 3 bases between the two ends. This CDR3 has 12 residues. The CDR3 is CASSQGSDTQYF. The CDR3 coding sequence is TGTGCCAGCAGCCAAGGCTCAGATACGCAGTATTTT.

The CDR3 is CAIRTPTGNTEAFF. CDR3 DNA: TGTGCCATCCGGACGCCTACCGGGAACACTGAAGCTTTCTTT. The chain has TRBV10-3 and TRBJ1-1; D uncertain. CDR3 length equals 14 residues. In germline, CDR1 is ENHRY, CDR2 SYGVKD. With 8 bases removed from V and 1 base from J, the gap between germline ends came to 14 bases.

The chain carries TRBV4-1 and TRBJ1-1; 9 nucleotides match TRBD1. This CDR3 is 14 amino acids long. V lost 9 bases, J lost 2 bases, and 7 bases stayed unmatched. From germline, CDR1 is MGHRA and CDR2 YSYEKL. The CDR3 loop is CASAPGQGNTEAFF. The CDR3 bases are TGCGCCAGTGCGCCGGGACAGGGTAACACTGAAGCTTTCTTT.

This chain connects TRBV12-3 or TRBV12-4 to TRBJ1-4; D is perhaps TRBD1 (5 bases). This CDR3 is 16 amino acids long. With 3 bases removed from V and 6 bases from J, the gap between germline ends came to 17 bases. The CDR3 loop is CASSFSPGRVYEKLFF. Here the CDR3 DNA reads TGTGCCAGCAGTTTCAGCCCGGGCAGGGTGTATGAAAAACTGTTTTTT.

The chain combines TRBV20-1 with TRBJ2-7; TRBD2 might be the D (5 bases). Germline values: CDR1 DFQATT, CDR2 SNEGSKA (reference sequence). The V end was cut by 0 bases, the J end by 2 bases, with 11 bases between. CDR3 length: 14 residues. CDR3 nucleotides: TGCAGTGCTAGAGATATCGGGGTCACCTACGAGCAGTACTTC. Protein sequence: CSARDIGVTYEQYF.

The gene calls are TRBV3-1 and TRBJ2-7; D is unresolved. Trimming stripped 0 bases from V and 5 bases from J, with 11 bases between. Per the germline V gene, CDR1 is LGHDT and CDR2 is YNNKEL (reference sequence). The CDR3 sequence is 14 residues long. CDR3: CASSQDVGGDEQYF. Here the CDR3 DNA reads TGTGCCAGCAGCCAAGATGTTGGCGGTGACGAGCAGTACTTC.

This sequence joins TRBV5-6 and TRBJ1-2, with D possibly being TRBD1 (6 bases). In germline, CDR1 is SGHDT, CDR2 YYEEEE. Between the trimmed V and J ends, which lost 7 bases and 8 bases, there was a span of 15 bases. CDR3 length: 12 amino acids. In DNA, the CDR3 is TGTGCCAGCGCAGTGGGGGCTGGCGGCTACACCTTC. It specifies CASAVGAGGYTF.

This clonotype has just a few counts. The chain carries TRBV28 and TRBJ1-1, with 8 positions matching TRBD1. Germline V gives CDR1 MDHEN, CDR2 SYDVKM. This CDR3 is built from 15 residues. With 5 bases clipped from V and 5 bases from J, the junction kept 10 bases outside the gene matches. Here the CDR3 reads CASSTPYRGGTEAFF. CDR3 in DNA: TGTGCCAGCAGTACCCCCTACAGGGGGGGGACTGAAGCTTTCTTT.

This chain joins TRBV12-3 or TRBV12-4 and TRBJ2-2; tentatively, D is TRBD2 (5 bases). V dropped 6 bases and J dropped 3 bases, with 8 bases sitting between them. CDR3 size: 13 residues. The CDR3 here is CASSRGDTGELFF. The DNA for the CDR3 is TGTGCCAGCAGCCGGGGTGACACCGGGGAGCTGTTTTTT.

The CDR3 is CAWSAGGHTQYF. The CDR3 bases are TGTGCCTGGAGCGCAGGGGGGCATACGCAGTATTTT. V and J are TRBV30 and TRBJ2-3; tentatively, D is TRBD1 (7 bases). CDR1 GTSNPN and CDR2 SVGIG come from the germline V gene (reference sequence). This CDR3 is 12 amino acids long. The V and J ends lost 3 bases and 7 bases respectively, with 11 bases between them.

This clonotype was counted only a few times. CDR3 nucleotide sequence: TGCAGTTCCCAAAGCGGAAGCACAGATACGCAGTATTTT. Its translation is CSSQSGSTDTQYF. The V gene is TRBV20-1, the J gene TRBJ2-3, with a possible D match to TRBD2 (5 bases). The germline CDR1 and CDR2 sequences are DFQATT and SNEGSKA (reference sequence). Trimming took 8 bases from V and 0 from J, leaving 12 bases between them. The CDR3 runs to 13 residues.

Concerning this clonotype itself: At one boundary the junction diverges from the germline segment, which might be a read error. This rearrangement joins TRBV2 to TRBJ2-4, with TRBD1 identical over 11 bases. CDR1 and CDR2 from the germline V gene are SNHLY and FYNNEI. This CDR3 is built from 11 residues. The CDR3 DNA sequence: TGTGCCAGCAGGGACAGGGGGCGCCGGCACTTC. It codes for CASRDRGRRHF.

This clonotype was observed a handful of times. The V gene is TRBV3-1, the J gene TRBJ2-3, with no clear D. Trimming shortened V by 0 bases and J by 5 bases, and 15 bases separated the two germline ends. CDR1 is LGHDT and CDR2 is YNNKEL in the germline V gene (reference sequence). This CDR3 is 16 amino acids long. This chain's CDR3 is CASSQDHGVPQDTQYF. DNA for the CDR3: TGTGCCAGCAGCCAAGATCATGGGGTCCCTCAAGATACGCAGTATTTT.

This clonotype was found a few times. This chain uses TRBV6-5 with TRBJ2-3; 7 bases are shared with TRBD1. With 0 bases clipped from V and 8 bases from J, the junction kept 11 bases outside the gene matches. The CDR3 runs to 16 residues. The germline CDR1 and CDR2 sequences are MNHEY and SVGAGI. CDR3 bases: TGTGCCAGCAGTTACTCGCTGGGACAGAGGGGATCTACGCAGTATTTT. This sequence encodes CASSYSLGQRGSTQYF.

The chain recombines TRBV27 with TRBJ2-7; 7 bases agree with TRBD2. Unmatched junction bases numbered 6, after V lost 5 bases and J lost 2 bases. The CDR3 is 14 amino acids. CDR1 is MNHEY, CDR2 SMNVEV, per germline (reference sequence). DNA of the CDR3: TGTGCCAGCAGTGACGGCCTAGCGGCCTACGAGCAGTACTTC. Translating gives CASSDGLAAYEQYF.

This clonotype was seen only a few times. The chain couples TRBV5-1 to TRBJ1-5, with D possibly matching TRBD1 (6 bases). CDR3 size: 13 residues. The germline V gene has CDR1 SGHRS and CDR2 YFSETQ. Trimming cost V 4 bases and J 5 bases, with 10 bases left between them. The DNA for the CDR3 is TGCGCCAGCAGCCCGAGGGGGGATCAGCCCCAGCATTTT. The encoded protein is CASSPRGDQPQHF.

This clonotype was observed a few times. The chain employs TRBV10-3 and TRBJ1-2, with 9 bases that match TRBD1. The CDR3 length is 13 residues. V lost 11 bases and J lost 1; bases outside the gene matches: 5. CDR1 and CDR2 from the germline V gene are ENHRY and SYGVKD. CDR3 coding DNA: TGTGCCGCTGGGGACAGGGTTAACTATGGCTACACCTTC. Translating it yields CAAGDRVNYGYTF.

This clonotype was found a few times. The genes are TRBV5-1 and TRBJ2-5; D gene ambiguous. The CDR3 spans 14 residues. Trimming took off 1 base at V and 1 base at J, with 8 bases between the two ends. Germline CDR1 reads SGHRS; CDR2 reads YFSETQ. CDR3 residues: CASSLLQTQETQYF. DNA for the CDR3: TGCGCCAGCAGCTTGCTCCAGACCCAAGAGACCCAGTACTTC.

The chain is built from TRBV20-1 and TRBJ2-2; 12 bases align to TRBD2. Germline CDR1 is DFQATT and CDR2 is SNEGSKA (reference sequence). This CDR3 region has 15 residues. After removal of 5 bases from V and 4 bases from J, the junction contained 5 bases not matched to a gene. CDR3 nucleotides: TGCAGTGCTGCGCTAGCGGGAGGGCCCACCGGGGAGCTGTTTTTT. Residues: CSAALAGGPTGELFF.

The genes are TRBV10-3 and TRBJ1-5; maybe TRBD1 (5 bases). Germline CDR1 is ENHRY and CDR2 is SYGVKD. The germline V and J ends were trimmed by 0 bases and 1 base, with 10 bases remaining between them. The CDR3 sequence is 16 residues long. CDR3 nucleotides: TGTGCCATCAGTGAGTCGATGGGGGGAAGCAATCAGCCCCAGCATTTT. It translates to CAISESMGGSNQPQHF.